These T cell receptor beta chains were read from a single sample in a study of blood T cell repertoires in COVID-19. Repertoires were generated with immunoSEQ multiplex PCR, while TCRdb's copy carries only in-frame clones and drops some. The sample records 270,000 or so clones, 85% to 90% being singletons. The sequencing sample was made of peripheral blood. Every receptor here comes from a woman in her 30s with COVID-19, enrolled during active disease. CDR3s include the opening cysteine and the closing phenylalanine or tryptophan. The D gene is left open where the match is weak. Clone size is stated in some rows and not others, as once, few, many or a class when expanded.

>once|14|.|TRBV21-1|TRBJ1-2
TGTGCCAGCAGCGGACGACAGGGGGTATTTGGCTACACCTTC
CASSGRQGVFGYTF
>many|12|TRBD1|TRBV5-1|TRBJ1-3
TGCGCCAGCAGAGAGACAGGGGGTTTCTTATATTTT
CASRETGGFLYF
>once|15|TRBD1|TRBV18|TRBJ2-7
TGTGCCAGCTCACAGGACGACAGGGGAAAGAACGAGCAGTACTTC
CASSQDDRGKNEQYF
>.|16|.|TRBV5-1|TRBJ2-3
TGCGCCAGCAGCTTGGGACAGGGAGGACCCACAGATACGCAGTATTTT
CASSLGQGGPTDTQYF
>.|16|TRBD1|TRBV9|TRBJ2-7
TGTGCCAGCAGCGGAATACCGTTTGACAGGGGGGATGAGCAGTACTTC
CASSGIPFDRGDEQYF
>.|14|.|TRBV11-3|TRBJ1-1
TGTGCCAGCAGCCTCAGGACAGTAAACACTGAAGCTTTCTTT
CASSLRTVNTEAFF
>.|15|.|TRBV6-2/TRBV6-3|TRBJ1-6
TGTGCCAGCAGTTCTCCTTACTCCTATAATTCACCCCTCCACTTT
CASSSPYSYNSPLHF
>.|14|TRBD1|TRBV11-3|TRBJ2-1
TGTGCCAGCAGCTGGGCGGACAGGGACAATGAGCAGTTCTTC
CASSWADRDNEQFF
>.|16|TRBD2|TRBV11-2|TRBJ2-2
TGTGCCAGCAGCCGCAGGACTAGCGGGGGTTTAGGGGAGCTGTTTTTT
CASSRRTSGGLGELFF
>.|15|TRBD1|TRBV18|TRBJ1-2
TGTGCCAGCTCACTTGGACAGGGGAATGCCTATGGCTACACCTTC
CASSLGQGNAYGYTF
>once|14|.|TRBV6-5|TRBJ2-7
TGTGCCATCAACATACCGGGGGTGGCGCGGGAGCAGTACTTC
CAINIPGVAREQYF
>once|16|.|TRBV27|TRBJ1-6
TGTGCCAGCAGTGCTCAGGCTTACCGCCTTAATTCACCCCTCCACTTT
CASSAQAYRLNSPLHF
>.|13|TRBD1|TRBV3-1/TRBV3-2|TRBJ2-7
TGTGCCAGCAGCTTGGGACAGGGGGGCGAGCAGTACTTC
CASSLGQGGEQYF
>.|16|.|TRBV7-9|TRBJ1-3
TGTGCCAGCAGCTTAATGGCGGTGCAGGGTGGAAACACCATATATTTT
CASSLMAVQGGNTIYF
>.|11|TRBD1|TRBV10-2|TRBJ1-5
TGCGCCAGCAGTCCAGGGGGGCCCCAGCATTTT
CASSPGGPQHF
>.|13|.|TRBV18|TRBJ2-4
TGTGCCAGCTCACCCGCGGGTAAGGACATTCAGTACTTC
CASSPAGKDIQYF
>.|14|TRBD2|TRBV30|TRBJ2-1
TGTGCCTGGAGGCCGGGACTAGTATACCCAGAGCAGTTCTTC
CAWRPGLVYPEQFF
>.|13|TRBD2|TRBV6-5|TRBJ2-7
TGTGCCAGCAATGCGGGACTAGCGTACGAGCAGTACTTC
CASNAGLAYEQYF
>.|13|.|TRBV24-1|TRBJ2-2
TGTGCCACCGGGGGGGCCAACACCGGGGAGCTGTTTTTT
CATGGANTGELFF
>.|11|.|TRBV29-1|TRBJ2-7
TGCAGCGTTGCTAGAACCTACGAGCAGTACTTC
CSVARTYEQYF
>.|12|TRBD1|TRBV2|TRBJ1-2
TGTGCCAGCCGGGACAGAAACTATGGCTACACCTTC
CASRDRNYGYTF
>few|16|TRBD2|TRBV6-6|TRBJ2-5
TGTGCCAGCAGTTACCGACTAGCGGGGGGGCAAGAGACCCAGTACTTC
CASSYRLAGGQETQYF
>.|15|TRBD1|TRBV19|TRBJ2-2
TGTGCCAGTCAGACCCCAGGGGGCCGGGCCGGGGAGCTGTTTTTT
CASQTPGGRAGELFF
>.|13|TRBD1|TRBV6-6|TRBJ2-7
TGTGCCAGCAGTAGGACAGGGATCTACGAGCAGTACTTC
CASSRTGIYEQYF
>.|16|TRBD1|TRBV5-1|TRBJ1-1
TGCGCCAGCAGCTCCTGGACAGGGCCCATGAACACTGAAGCTTTCTTT
CASSSWTGPMNTEAFF
>.|11|.|TRBV29-1|TRBJ2-2
TGCAGCTCCCCGAGGGCGGAGGAGCTGTTTTTT
CSSPRAEELFF
>.|16|.|TRBV19|TRBJ2-1
TGTGCCAGTAGTATCATGACTATCAGCTCCTACAATGAGCAGTTCTTC
CASSIMTISSYNEQFF
>once|13|TRBD1|TRBV5-1|TRBJ1-4
TGCGCCAGCAGCCAGGGGGCTGGTGAAAAACTGTTTTTT
CASSQGAGEKLFF
>once|15|.|TRBV9|TRBJ1-2
TGTGCCAGCAGCGTAGTTATGCAGGTGAAATATGGCTACACCTTC
CASSVVMQVKYGYTF
>.|14|TRBD1|TRBV5-1|TRBJ1-2
TGCGCCAGCAGCCGAGGGACAGGCAACTATGGCTACACCTTC
CASSRGTGNYGYTF
>.|16|TRBD2|TRBV7-8|TRBJ2-1
TGTGCCAGCAGCTCCCCAACTAGCGGGGTCCCCAATGAGCAGTTCTTC
CASSSPTSGVPNEQFF
>.|17|TRBD1|TRBV27|TRBJ2-7
TGTGCCAGCAGTTTAATCGGTGGACAGGGAGTTTCCTACGAGCAGTACTTC
CASSLIGGQGVSYEQYF
>.|16|.|TRBV11-2|TRBJ2-2
TGTGCCAGCAGCTTAGCCATCCAAGCGCGCACCGGGGAGCTGTTTTTT
CASSLAIQARTGELFF
>.|14|.|TRBV19|TRBJ1-2
TGTGCCAGTAGTATGGTAGGCAGGGCGTCTGGCTACACCTTC
CASSMVGRASGYTF
>.|17|TRBD2|TRBV14|TRBJ2-1
TGTGCCAGCAGCCCCCAGTTTAGCGGGGGGGTATACAATGAGCAGTTCTTC
CASSPQFSGGVYNEQFF
>.|17|.|TRBV3-1/TRBV3-2|TRBJ1-6
TGTGCCAGCAGCCAAGATTGGGGGGGTCCCTATAATTCACCCCTCCACTTT
CASSQDWGGPYNSPLHF
>.|18|TRBD2|TRBV4-2|TRBJ2-1
TGTGCCAGCAGCCAAGTAGCGGGGGTGACGTACGGAGACAATGAGCAGTTCTTC
CASSQVAGVTYGDNEQFF
>once|17|TRBD1|TRBV7-9|TRBJ1-3
TGTGCCAGCAGCGCCATACCGGGACAGCGACCTGGAAACACCATATATTTT
CASSAIPGQRPGNTIYF
>.|17|.|TRBV10-3|TRBJ2-5
TGTGCCATCAGCGCACCACGCCTGGGGACAATTCAAGAGACCCAGTACTTC
CAISAPRLGTIQETQYF
>.|17|TRBD2|TRBV9|TRBJ2-1
TGTGCCAGCAGCGTAGAGGGACTAGCGGGATCGCCCCTTGGGCAGTTCTTC
CASSVEGLAGSPLGQFF
>.|18|TRBD2|TRBV6-2/TRBV6-3|TRBJ2-7
TGTGCCAGCAGTTACTCGCTAGCGGGGGGCCTTGAACACTACGAGCAGTACTTC
CASSYSLAGGLEHYEQYF